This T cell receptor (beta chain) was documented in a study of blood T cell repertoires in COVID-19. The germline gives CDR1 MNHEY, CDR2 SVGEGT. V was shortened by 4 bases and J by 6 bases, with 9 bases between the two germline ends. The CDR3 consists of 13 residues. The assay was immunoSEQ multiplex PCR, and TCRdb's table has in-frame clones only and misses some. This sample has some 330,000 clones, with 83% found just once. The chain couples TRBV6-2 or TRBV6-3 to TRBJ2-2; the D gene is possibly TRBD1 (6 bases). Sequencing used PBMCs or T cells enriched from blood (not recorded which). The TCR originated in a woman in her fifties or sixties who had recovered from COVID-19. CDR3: CASSFGTSGELFF. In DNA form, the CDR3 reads TGTGCCAGCAGTTTCGGGACATCCGGGGAGCTGTTTTTT.